What follows are 27 T cell receptor beta chains derived from one specimen sequenced in a study of control samples from healthy donors and cancer patients. TCRdb keeps only in-frame clones here, not all; method: immunoSEQ multiplex PCR. Of around 150,000 clones in the sample, around nine tenths were seen once. The sample taken for sequencing was blood. The source is a man aged 25 to 40 in good health.

The rearrangement joins TRBV7-2 to TRBJ2-7; D is possibly TRBD1 (6 bases). V was trimmed by 5 bases and J by 1 base, leaving 12 bases between them. Looked up from germline, CDR1 is SGHTA and CDR2 is FQGNSA. This CDR3 spans 14 amino acids. CDR3 residues: CASSPQTGSYEQYF. CDR3 coding DNA: TGTGCCAGCAGCCCCCAGACAGGATCCTACGAGCAGTACTTC.

V and J are TRBV9 and TRBJ2-1; no clear D gene. The CDR3 sequence is 13 residues long. Trimming took off 0 bases at V and 2 bases at J, with 3 bases between the two ends. From germline, CDR1 is SGDLS and CDR2 YYNGEE. CDR3 loop: CASSVGAYNEQFF. DNA for the CDR3: TGTGCCAGCAGCGTAGGGGCCTACAATGAGCAGTTCTTC.

This clone has a single count. The junction differs from germline at one of its ends, possibly a read error. The chain is built from TRBV7-8 and TRBJ2-5; TRBD1 or TRBD2 may be the D gene (5 bases each). The CDR3 sequence is 17 residues long. Germline assignment: CDR1 SGHVS and CDR2 FQNEAQ. The CDR3 DNA reads TGTGCCAGCAGTTTAGGGGACGCCCGGTTGGTAAAGGAGACCCAGTACTTC. It translates to CASSLGDARLVKETQYF.

The J gene is TRBJ1-3, the V gene TRBV6-5; TRBD1 might be the D (6 bases). V lost 4 bases and J lost 4, with 17 bases in between. This CDR3 is built from 16 residues. From germline, CDR1 is MNHEY and CDR2 SVGAGI. CDR3 amino acids: CASSWAPGGAGNTIYF. DNA for the CDR3: TGTGCCAGCAGTTGGGCCCCGGGGGGCGCAGGAAACACCATATATTTT.

The chain couples TRBV19 to TRBJ2-3, with 8 bases aligning to TRBD2. The V and J ends lost 3 bases and 3 bases, in that order; junction bases with no gene match: 8. This CDR3 spans 16 amino acids. Germline V lookup: CDR1 LNHDA, CDR2 SQIVND (reference sequence). CDR3 amino acids: CASSIFGAGGTDTQYF. For the CDR3, the DNA is TGTGCCAGTAGTATCTTCGGGGCGGGAGGTACAGATACGCAGTATTTT.

This chain uses TRBV4-1 with TRBJ1-5; D not resolved. The CDR3 length is 15 residues. In germline, CDR1 is MGHRA, CDR2 YSYEKL. Trimming removed 2 bases at V and 3 bases at J, with 11 bases between. CDR3 loop: CASSQLPSANQPQHF. CDR3 DNA sequence: TGCGCCAGCAGCCAACTACCTTCGGCCAATCAGCCCCAGCATTTT.

The rearrangement links TRBV7-2 to TRBJ2-7; 8 bases line up with TRBD2. This CDR3 is built from 14 residues. The V gene's germline CDR1 is SGHTA and CDR2 FQGNSA. V trimming: 1 base; J trimming: 4 bases; junction bases outside the gene matches: 3. CDR3 protein: CASSLVAGRYEQYF. The CDR3 DNA sequence: TGTGCCAGCAGCTTAGTAGCGGGACGGTACGAGCAGTACTTC.

The rearrangement links TRBV7-2 to TRBJ2-5, with D tentatively TRBD1 (6 bases). CDR1 and CDR2 from the germline V gene are SGHTA and FQGNSA. CDR3 length: 14 residues. With 5 bases removed from V and 4 bases from J, the gap between germline ends came to 14 bases. The CDR3 nucleotides are TGTGCCAGCAGCCCGAGAGGGGGAGTAGAGACCCAGTACTTC. It is translated as CASSPRGGVETQYF.

This clone has only one observation. The CDR3 bases are TGTGCCAGTAGTCCCTGGGACGGCCCAAAAGAGACCCAGTACTTC. It codes for CASSPWDGPKETQYF. The chain has TRBV19 and TRBJ2-5, with D possibly called TRBD1 or TRBD2 (5 bases each). Germline CDR1 reads LNHDA; CDR2 reads SQIVND (reference sequence). Trimming removed 5 bases at V and 3 bases at J, with 16 bases between. CDR3 size: 15 residues.

The chain uses TRBV6-5 and TRBJ2-3; D gene unclear. V lost 6 bases and J 6 bases, leaving 16 bases between the germline ends. Per germline, CDR1 MNHEY and CDR2 SVGAGI. The CDR3 has 14 residues. The CDR3 is CASRLILQPDTQYF. DNA for the CDR3: TGTGCCAGCAGGCTTATCCTACAGCCGGATACGCAGTATTTT.

The chain joins TRBV20-1 to TRBJ1-5; a possible D gene is TRBD1 (6 bases). The CDR3 has 14 amino acids. V was cut by 3 bases and J by 9 bases, with 18 bases left in between. Germline assignment: CDR1 DFQATT and CDR2 SNEGSKA (reference sequence). In DNA form, the CDR3 reads TGCAGTGCTAGTCTGACGGGGGGGGCCTGGCCCCAGCATTTT. Translation: CSASLTGGAWPQHF.

DNA for the CDR3: TGTGCCAGACAGGGTTTTGGATCGGTGAACACTGAAGCTTTCTTT. This translates into CARQGFGSVNTEAFF. This rearrangement joins TRBV27 to TRBJ1-1, with D tentatively TRBD1 (6 bases). Germline V CDR1 and CDR2: MNHEY, SMNVEV (reference sequence). V was clipped by 9 bases and J by 0 bases, with 17 bases between them. CDR3 size: 15 residues.

The chain couples TRBV28 to TRBJ1-4; no firm D call. Per the germline V gene, CDR1 is MDHEN and CDR2 is SYDVKM. The CDR3 totals 15 residues. The V end lost 8 bases, the J end lost 7 bases, and 20 bases lay between the germline ends. The CDR3 reads CASEQRNWGSEKLFF. DNA of the CDR3: TGTGCCAGCGAACAAAGAAACTGGGGAAGTGAAAAACTGTTTTTT.

The V gene is TRBV6-5, the J gene TRBJ1-3; D gene ambiguous. The CDR3 totals 15 residues. Germline CDR1 reads MNHEY; CDR2 reads SVGAGI. The V and J ends lost 5 bases and 6 bases respectively, with 17 bases between them. The CDR3 is CASSRPGVGENTIYF. DNA of the CDR3: TGTGCCAGCAGTCGCCCCGGAGTTGGGGAAAACACCATATATTTT.

The sample holds many counts of this clone. At the DNA level, this CDR3 is encoded by other sequences in the same sample as well. The chain employs TRBV7-2 and TRBJ1-5; tentative D call: TRBD1 (6 bases). V dropped 3 bases and J dropped 9 bases, with 12 bases sitting between them. The CDR3 totals 13 residues. Germline V gene sequence: CDR1 SGHTA, CDR2 FQGNSA. For the CDR3, the DNA is TGTGCCAGCAGCTTGGAGGGGGGGCCGCCCCAGCATTTT. Its translation: CASSLEGGPPQHF.

The V and J genes are TRBV6-5 and TRBJ1-2; 9 bases fit TRBD1. The J segment lost 6 bases and the V segment lost 2 bases, leaving 4 bases of the junction unmatched. Looked up from germline, CDR1 is MNHEY and CDR2 is SVGAGI. This CDR3 is 14 amino acids long. The CDR3 DNA is TGTGCCAGCAGTTACCGGGACAGGGTCGATGGCTACACCTTC. As protein: CASSYRDRVDGYTF.

This chain joins TRBV19 and TRBJ1-1; D remains ambiguous. Germline CDR1 LNHDA, CDR2 SQIVND (reference sequence). This CDR3 is built from 15 residues. V shed 3 bases and J shed 0 bases, with 11 bases lying between them. The CDR3 sequence is CASSILHQLNTEAFF. Here the CDR3 DNA reads TGTGCCAGTAGTATTTTACATCAATTGAACACTGAAGCTTTCTTT.

The rearrangement links TRBV13 to TRBJ2-1; 10 bases line up with TRBD2. This CDR3 comprises 15 residues. The J segment lost 8 bases and the V segment lost 0 bases, leaving 4 bases of the junction unmatched. Germline V gives CDR1 PRHDT, CDR2 FYEKMQ (reference sequence). The CDR3 is CASSLGAGGGDEQFF. The CDR3 DNA is TGTGCCAGCAGCTTAGGAGCGGGAGGGGGGGATGAGCAGTTCTTC.

The CDR3 sequence is CSVAGGERQPQHF. As DNA, the CDR3 is TGCAGCGTTGCTGGAGGGGAAAGGCAGCCCCAGCATTTT. The V and J genes are TRBV29-1 and TRBJ1-5, with D possibly matching TRBD1 (5 bases). Looked up from germline, CDR1 is SQVTM and CDR2 is ANQGSEA. There are 13 residues in the CDR3. The ends were cut back, 4 bases at V and 7 bases at J, with 14 bases in the middle.

This clone came up a few times. The chain links TRBV28 to TRBJ1-5; 7 bases are a match to TRBD1. The CDR3 spans 12 residues. Per germline, CDR1 MDHEN and CDR2 SYDVKM. V dropped 6 bases and J dropped 6; count of bases not matched to a gene: 2. The CDR3 loop reads CASRGGGQPQHF. CDR3 nucleotide sequence: TGTGCCAGCAGAGGGGGCGGTCAGCCCCAGCATTTT.

The V gene is TRBV19, the J gene TRBJ2-1, with 10 bases identical to TRBD2. This CDR3 has 16 amino acids. Looked up from germline, CDR1 is LNHDA and CDR2 is SQIVND (reference sequence). V dropped 4 bases and J dropped 3; count of bases not matched to a gene: 6. The CDR3 nucleotides read TGTGCCAGTAGTACCTCCTTAGCGGGGGGCTACAATGAGCAGTTCTTC. This codes for CASSTSLAGGYNEQFF. Supplemented by reference TRBV19 and TRBJ2-1, the full variable domain reads DGGITQSPKYLFRKEGQNVTLSCEQNLNHDAMYWYRQDPGQGLRLIYYSQIVNDFQKGDIAEGYSVSREKKESFPLTVTSAQKNPTAFYLCASSTSLAGGYNEQFFGPGTRLTVL.

V gene TRBV5-1 combines with J gene TRBJ1-1; D uncertain. The CDR3 contains 18 residues. In germline, CDR1 is SGHRS, CDR2 YFSETQ. The V and J ends lost 4 bases and 0 bases respectively, with 22 bases between them. The chain's CDR3 is CASSQNPWTNTLNTEAFF. The CDR3 DNA sequence: TGCGCCAGCAGCCAAAATCCCTGGACGAACACTTTGAACACTGAAGCTTTCTTT. Full variable domain (missing parts from reference TRBV5-1 and TRBJ1-1): KAGVTQTPRYLIKTRGQQVTLSCSPISGHRSVSWYQQTPGQGLQFLFEYFSETQRNKGNFPGRFSGRQFSNSRSEMNVSTLELGDSALYLCASSQNPWTNTLNTEAFFGQGTRLTVV.

J is TRBJ2-1 and V is TRBV3-1 (or the pseudogene TRBV3-2); D may be TRBD2 (6 bases). The V gene lost 8 bases and the J gene lost 2 bases, with 16 bases spanning the gap. The CDR3 sequence is 15 residues long. Looked up from germline, CDR1 is LGHDT and CDR2 is YNNKEL (reference sequence). The CDR3 region is CASGYGSWTYNEQFF. CDR3 sequence (DNA): TGTGCCAGCGGTTACGGGAGTTGGACCTACAATGAGCAGTTCTTC.

This clone has only a few counts. The chain is built from TRBV28 and TRBJ1-4; no definite D call. Trimming cost V 6 bases and J 7 bases, with 9 bases left between them. Germline V gene lookup returns CDR1 MDHEN and CDR2 SYDVKM. This CDR3 contains 12 residues. For the CDR3, the DNA is TGTGCCAGCAGGGTCCCTTTTGAAAAACTGTTTTTT. Its protein is CASRVPFEKLFF.

This sequence joins TRBV18 and TRBJ1-2, with 8 positions matching TRBD1. This CDR3 is 15 amino acids long. Trimming cost V 3 bases and J 4 bases; bases outside gene matches: 7. Looked up from germline, CDR1 is KGHSH and CDR2 is LQKENI. The DNA for the CDR3 is TGTGCCAGCTCACCCGAGGACAGGGCGTTCTATGGCTACACCTTC. Protein sequence: CASSPEDRAFYGYTF.

This clone was counted a single time. V gene TRBV3-1 (or the pseudogene TRBV3-2) combines with J gene TRBJ2-7; 10 nucleotides align to TRBD1. V shed 1 base, J shed 3 bases, and the junction held 0 bases outside the gene matches. The CDR3 is made up of 14 amino acids. The germline V gene encodes CDR1 LGHDT and CDR2 YNNKEL (reference sequence). CDR3 DNA sequence: TGTGCCAGCAGCCAAGGGGACAGGGGCTACGAGCAGTACTTC. Protein product: CASSQGDRGYEQYF.

V gene TRBV4-2 combines with J gene TRBJ2-2, with D perhaps assigned TRBD1 or TRBD2 (5 bases each). V was trimmed by 0 bases and J by 0 bases, leaving 14 bases between them. CDR3 length: 18 amino acids. The V gene's germline CDR1 is LGHNA and CDR2 YNFKEQ. CDR3 in amino acids: CASSQDAALGPNTGELFF. The CDR3 DNA is TGTGCCAGCAGCCAAGATGCAGCCTTGGGACCGAACACCGGGGAGCTGTTTTTT.